The rows below give T cell receptor beta chains drawn from one sample of a study of human T cells and chemical hapten exposure. TCRdb reprocessed the RACE reads via MiXCR and lists one record per CDR3 protein. Counted here are roughly 180,000 distinct CDR3 sequences, 20% to 25% occurring once; the ten biggest clones make up 6% to 8%. The specimen comprised whole blood, sampled in connection with sensitization to the hapten diphenylcyclopropenone (DPC). Every receptor here comes from a woman between 45 and 65 years old with alopecia areata. Some clones in this sample may be carry-over from other donors' samples. CDR3s include the opening cysteine and the closing phenylalanine or tryptophan. Each record gives: CDR3 length, J gene, clone size, D gene, V gene, CDR3 protein, CDR3 DNA. A D gene is named only where the DNA matches it firmly. A row's size may be missing; if present it is once, few, many or a size class.

length: 13; J: TRBJ2-7; size: .; D: .; V: TRBV6-6; CDR3: CASSGGPTYEQYF; DNA: TGTGCCAGCAGTGGGGGACCGACCTACGAGCAGTACTTC
length: 14; J: TRBJ2-7; size: many; D: .; V: TRBV20-1; CDR3: CSARDSASPYEQYF; DNA: TGCAGTGCTAGAGATTCCGCCTCCCCCTACGAGCAGTACTTC
length: 16; J: TRBJ2-2; size: many; D: TRBD1; V: TRBV4-2; CDR3: CASSLRTGSNTGELFF; DNA: TGTGCCAGCAGCCTCAGGACAGGTTCGAACACCGGGGAGCTGTTTTTT
length: 14; J: TRBJ2-1; size: few; D: .; V: TRBV20-1; CDR3: CSAVGENTYNEQFF; DNA: TGCAGTGCCGTGGGGGAAAACACCTACAATGAGCAGTTCTTC
length: 16; J: TRBJ2-1; size: few; D: TRBD2; V: TRBV6-2/TRBV6-3; CDR3: CASRTGLAGVGYEQFF; DNA: TGTGCCAGCAGGACGGGACTAGCGGGAGTTGGGTATGAGCAGTTCTTC
length: 13; J: TRBJ1-1; size: many; D: .; V: TRBV29-1; CDR3: CSAEVGINTEAFF; DNA: TGCAGCGCGGAAGTTGGGATCAACACTGAAGCTTTCTTT
length: 11; J: TRBJ2-1; size: .; D: .; V: TRBV6-1; CDR3: CASSEAGGQFF; DNA: TGTGCCAGCAGTGAAGCGGGAGGGCAGTTCTTC
length: 13; J: TRBJ2-1; size: many; D: .; V: TRBV29-1; CDR3: CSAGRSRNNEQFF; DNA: TGCAGCGCTGGGAGGTCTAGAAACAATGAGCAGTTCTTC
length: 12; J: TRBJ2-3; size: .; D: .; V: TRBV20-1; CDR3: CSARSSTDTQYF; DNA: TGCAGTGCTAGAAGTAGTACAGATACGCAGTATTTT
length: 15; J: TRBJ2-2; size: .; D: TRBD1; V: TRBV11-1; CDR3: CASSFGQGNTGELFF; DNA: TGTGCCAGCAGCTTTGGACAGGGGAACACCGGGGAGCTGTTTTTT
length: 14; J: TRBJ1-5; size: .; D: TRBD1; V: TRBV10-2; CDR3: CASSDGTGVQPQHF; DNA: TGCGCCAGCAGTGATGGGACAGGGGTTCAGCCCCAGCATTTT
length: 15; J: TRBJ2-3; size: .; D: .; V: TRBV9; CDR3: CASTHRDSSTDTQYF; DNA: TGTGCCAGCACCCACAGAGACTCTAGCACAGATACGCAGTATTTT
length: 17; J: TRBJ1-1; size: many; D: .; V: TRBV5-4; CDR3: CASSLGGTNPMNTEAFF; DNA: TGTGCCAGCAGCTTGGGCGGGACAAACCCGATGAACACTGAAGCTTTCTTT
length: 13; J: TRBJ2-5; size: few; D: TRBD1; V: TRBV20-1; CDR3: CSARTGVVETQYF; DNA: TGCAGTGCGCGGACAGGGGTGGTAGAGACCCAGTACTTC
length: 13; J: TRBJ2-5; size: few; D: .; V: TRBV29-1; CDR3: CSVEMGVQETQYF; DNA: TGCAGCGTTGAGATGGGAGTACAAGAGACCCAGTACTTC
length: 12; J: TRBJ2-5; size: many; D: .; V: TRBV5-1; CDR3: CASSPFGETQYF; DNA: TGCGCCAGCAGTCCTTTTGGGGAGACCCAGTACTTC
length: 12; J: TRBJ2-2; size: .; D: TRBD1; V: TRBV10-2; CDR3: CASFRQGKSLFF; DNA: TGCGCCAGCTTTAGACAGGGAAAATCGCTGTTTTTT
length: 14; J: TRBJ2-2; size: .; D: .; V: TRBV6-2/TRBV6-3; CDR3: CASRFTRLPGELFF; DNA: TGTGCCAGCAGATTTACAAGGCTGCCCGGGGAGCTGTTTTTT
length: 15; J: TRBJ1-6; size: few; D: .; V: TRBV15; CDR3: CATSRDPTYNSPLHF; DNA: TGTGCCACCAGCAGAGATCCTACCTATAATTCACCCCTCCACTTT
length: 17; J: TRBJ2-6; size: .; D: .; V: TRBV16; CDR3: CASTQRTGRFGANVLTF; DNA: TGTGCCAGCACCCAACGAACGGGGCGTTTCGGGGCCAACGTCCTGACTTTC
length: 17; J: TRBJ2-5; size: few; D: TRBD1; V: TRBV10-3; CDR3: CAISETHPGQVQETQYF; DNA: TGTGCCATCAGTGAAACCCACCCGGGACAGGTCCAAGAGACCCAGTACTTC
length: 19; J: TRBJ2-1; size: .; D: TRBD2; V: TRBV7-3; CDR3: CASSLRASGVSRAGNEQFF; DNA: TGTGCCAGCAGCTTAAGGGCTAGCGGAGTTAGCAGAGCGGGAAATGAGCAGTTCTTC
length: 13; J: TRBJ2-7; size: .; D: TRBD1; V: TRBV27; CDR3: CASRARTGHEQYF; DNA: TGTGCCAGCCGTGCCAGGACAGGGCACGAGCAGTACTTC
length: 16; J: TRBJ2-1; size: few; D: TRBD2; V: TRBV11-2; CDR3: CASSSRTSGRGNEQFF; DNA: TGTGCCAGCAGCTCGCGGACTAGCGGGAGGGGAAATGAGCAGTTCTTC
length: 13; J: TRBJ1-1; size: .; D: TRBD1; V: TRBV20-1; CDR3: CSAGDSSNTEAFF; DNA: TGCAGTGCAGGGGACAGCTCGAACACTGAAGCTTTCTTT
length: 15; J: TRBJ2-7; size: .; D: .; V: TRBV20-1; CDR3: CSARYPGTPSYEQYF; DNA: TGCAGTGCTAGATACCCCGGGACTCCCTCCTACGAGCAGTACTTC
length: 14; J: TRBJ2-1; size: many; D: TRBD2; V: TRBV5-1; CDR3: CASSLAGGNNEQFF; DNA: TGCGCCAGCAGCTTGGCGGGAGGTAACAATGAGCAGTTCTTC
length: 11; J: TRBJ1-1; size: few; D: .; V: TRBV5-1; CDR3: CESRSGTEAFF; DNA: TGCGAAAGCCGGTCTGGCACTGAAGCTTTCTTT
length: 15; J: TRBJ2-7; size: .; D: TRBD1; V: TRBV27; CDR3: CASSSLAGGLHEQYF; DNA: TGTGCCAGCAGTTCCCTCGCAGGGGGCCTCCACGAGCAGTACTTC
length: 15; J: TRBJ1-2; size: .; D: .; V: TRBV10-3; CDR3: CAISESRDGRDGYTF; DNA: TGTGCCATCAGTGAGTCCCGGGACGGGCGCGACGGCTACACCTTC
length: 15; J: TRBJ1-5; size: many; D: .; V: TRBV5-8; CDR3: CASSLDGSSNQPQHF; DNA: TGTGCCAGCAGCTTGGATGGTTCGAGCAATCAGCCCCAGCATTTT
length: 11; J: TRBJ1-1; size: many; D: .; V: TRBV27; CDR3: CASSRGTEAFF; DNA: TGTGCCAGCAGCCGGGGGACTGAAGCTTTCTTT
length: 13; J: TRBJ1-2; size: .; D: .; V: TRBV24-1; CDR3: CAILRVENYGYTF; DNA: TGTGCCATACTCCGGGTCGAAAACTATGGCTACACCTTC
length: 18; J: TRBJ2-3; size: .; D: .; V: TRBV5-1; CDR3: CASSKEQGLAGVTDTQYF; DNA: TGCGCCAGCAGTAAAGAACAGGGATTGGCGGGAGTAACAGATACGCAGTATTTT
length: 13; J: TRBJ1-2; size: .; D: .; V: TRBV6-2/TRBV6-3; CDR3: CASSPRGSYGYTF; DNA: TGTGCCAGCAGTCCCAGGGGTTCCTATGGCTACACCTTC
length: 12; J: TRBJ1-5; size: few; D: .; V: TRBV29-1; CDR3: CAAGPRGQPQHF; DNA: TGCGCGGCAGGGCCTCGGGGTCAGCCCCAGCATTTT
length: 11; J: TRBJ2-7; size: .; D: TRBD1; V: TRBV25-1; CDR3: CASSGWDRWYF; DNA: TGTGCCAGCAGTGGATGGGACAGGTGGTACTTC
length: 13; J: TRBJ2-5; size: few; D: .; V: TRBV20-1; CDR3: CSAGGRTQETQYF; DNA: TGCAGTGCAGGCGGACGGACCCAAGAGACCCAGTACTTC
length: 14; J: TRBJ2-5; size: .; D: .; V: TRBV5-6; CDR3: CASSRVDLQETQYF; DNA: TGTGCCAGCAGCCGCGTTGACTTGCAAGAGACCCAGTACTTC
length: 20; J: TRBJ1-6; size: once; D: TRBD1; V: TRBV13; CDR3: CASSGGAGTGGSSYNSPLHF; DNA: TGTGCCAGCAGCGGGGGCGCCGGGACAGGGGGAAGCTCCTATAATTCACCCCTCCACTTT
length: 13; J: TRBJ1-1; size: .; D: .; V: TRBV6-1; CDR3: CASSKMWGTEAFF; DNA: TGTGCCAGCAGTAAGATGTGGGGGACTGAAGCTTTCTTT
length: 17; J: TRBJ2-2; size: few; D: TRBD1; V: TRBV5-1; CDR3: CASSPSSGQGPTGELFF; DNA: TGCGCCAGCAGCCCGAGCAGCGGACAGGGCCCCACCGGGGAGCTGTTTTTT
length: 15; J: TRBJ2-7; size: few; D: .; V: TRBV24-1; CDR3: CATSDLETVFYEQYF; DNA: TGTGCCACCAGTGATTTAGAGACAGTCTTCTACGAGCAGTACTTC
length: 16; J: TRBJ1-1; size: few; D: .; V: TRBV20-1; CDR3: CSARDTGRQVNTEAFF; DNA: TGCAGTGCTAGAGATACAGGGCGCCAGGTGAACACTGAAGCTTTCTTT
length: 15; J: TRBJ2-1; size: .; D: .; V: TRBV20-1; CDR3: CSAKLGVGATHEQFF; DNA: TGCAGTGCCAAGCTTGGGGTGGGGGCCACCCATGAGCAGTTCTTC
length: 12; J: TRBJ1-1; size: .; D: .; V: TRBV29-1; CDR3: CSAGQTNTEAFF; DNA: TGCAGCGCTGGACAGACGAACACTGAAGCTTTCTTT
length: 17; J: TRBJ2-2; size: .; D: .; V: TRBV4-1; CDR3: CASSQDLWTANTGELFF; DNA: TGCGCCAGCAGCCAAGATCTATGGACAGCGAACACCGGGGAGCTGTTTTTT
length: 18; J: TRBJ2-6; size: few; D: .; V: TRBV12-3/TRBV12-4; CDR3: CASSLVQGIPPGANVLTF; DNA: TGTGCCAGCAGTTTAGTGCAGGGAATCCCTCCTGGGGCCAACGTCCTGACTTTC